This T cell receptor (beta chain) was sequenced in a study of identical twins. Study results and limitations: Twins' excess sharing was less marked for out-of-frame beta sequences. Beta clonotypes that were abundant in cord blood contained fewer insertions, a pattern absent from memory repertoires.

This CDR3 is built from 13 residues. The germline gives CDR1 DFQATT, CDR2 SNEGSKA (reference sequence). TCRdb re-analysed the 5' RACE reads in MiXCR, keeping a single row per CDR3 protein. The table includes about 530,000 distinct CDR3 sequences, around 24% detected once. About this clonotype itself: Its antigen is unknown.

The same data also contributed to another study, on yellow fever vaccine responses in identical twins. That work adds: Twins reportedly showed a vaccine T cell response that seemed partly convergent and partly personalized.

This chain links TRBV20-1 with TRBJ2-2; 7 bases are a match to TRBD2. The specimen was CD4+ T cells sorted from blood. This TCR was recovered from a woman between 18 and 29 years old in good health. CDR3 in DNA: TGCAGCGCCGGGACTACGAACACCGGGGAGCTGTTTTTT. As protein: CSAGTTNTGELFF.